What follows are 9 T cell receptor beta chains derived from one specimen sequenced in a study of T-cell memory formation after mild COVID-19. TCRdb passed the 5' RACE reads through MiXCR, listing each CDR3 protein once. The table shows 550,000 to 700,000 distinct CDR3 sequences, with about 18% occurring only once. Sequencing used PBMCs or a T cell subset sorted from them (not recorded which). Receptors originate from an adult woman who had mild COVID-19 (a few samples of this study predate the infection). Cell type and time point are not known.

This clonotype was counted once. The chain combines TRBV2 with TRBJ1-1; D is ambiguous. The CDR3 contains 14 residues. The V end lost 3 bases, the J end lost 2 bases, and 10 bases lay between the germline ends. The germline V gene encodes CDR1 SNHLY and CDR2 FYNNEI. The CDR3 protein is CASSEAHSNTEAFF. CDR3 sequence (DNA): TGTGCCAGCAGTGAGGCCCACTCTAACACTGAAGCTTTCTTT.

The sample holds a few counts of this clonotype. V and J are TRBV7-2 and TRBJ2-3; D not certain. V dropped 4 bases and J dropped 0 bases, with 8 bases sitting between them. The CDR3 has 14 amino acids. Germline CDR1 SGHTA, CDR2 FQGNSA. CDR3 sequence (DNA): TGTGCCAGCAGCTCCGGATCTAGCACAGATACGCAGTATTTT. Translated: CASSSGSSTDTQYF.

The gene calls are TRBV7-2 and TRBJ2-7; weak D call: TRBD2 (6 bases). V dropped 1 base and J dropped 3 bases, with 19 bases sitting between them. The CDR3 contains 17 residues. Germline CDR1 is SGHTA and CDR2 is FQGNSA. For the CDR3, the DNA is TGTGCCAGCAGCTTAGGGAGGGCCACCATCAGGGTCTACGAGCAGTACTTC. It specifies CASSLGRATIRVYEQYF.

V and J are TRBV27 and TRBJ1-2, with a tentative D call TRBD1 (5 bases). Germline V gene data show CDR1 as MNHEY and CDR2 as SMNVEV (reference sequence). The CDR3 has 14 residues. Between the trimmed V and J ends, which lost 3 bases and 4 bases, there was a span of 12 bases. The CDR3 region is CASSLQGSPYGYTF. The CDR3 DNA follows: TGTGCCAGCAGTTTGCAGGGCTCCCCCTATGGCTACACCTTC.

In this sample, this clonotype turned up a few times. The CDR3 is CASSPTRQGLGYTF. As DNA, the CDR3 is TGTGCCAGCAGCCCGACCCGACAGGGTTTAGGCTACACCTTC. The chain carries TRBV7-9 and TRBJ1-2, with 7 nucleotides matching TRBD1. J was trimmed by 8 bases and V by 5 bases; bases with no gene match: 11. CDR3 length: 14 residues. The V gene's germline CDR1 is SEHNR and CDR2 FQNEAQ (reference sequence).

The rearrangement links TRBV12-3 or TRBV12-4 to TRBJ2-1; TRBD2 agrees at 8 bases. V shed 6 bases and J 5 bases; nucleotides not matched to a gene: 12. CDR3 size: 16 residues. The CDR3 bases are TGTGCCAGCAGCCCCGGGGGGCGGGGGGCCGACAATGAGCAGTTCTTC. Translated: CASSPGGRGADNEQFF.

To note about this clonotype: It may be a read error: a sequence one base away is much more abundant. The chain couples TRBV27 to TRBJ2-7; D uncertain. The CDR3 has 13 amino acids. Germline V gene data show CDR1 as MNHEY and CDR2 as SMNVEV (reference sequence). V lost 1 base and J 2 bases, leaving 6 bases between the germline ends. In DNA form, the CDR3 reads TGTGCCAGCAGTTTATTCCGTACCTACGAGCAGTACTTC. Protein sequence: CASSLFRTYEQYF.

This clonotype has a single count. The V call is TRBV15, the J call TRBJ1-1; D is perhaps TRBD1 (6 bases). Trimming stripped 6 bases from V and 0 bases from J, with 14 bases between. The CDR3 is made up of 15 amino acids. Germline CDR1 and CDR2: LNHNV and YYDKDF (reference sequence). Written as DNA, the CDR3 is TGTGCCACCAGGGCGGACAGAAGAATGAACACTGAAGCTTTCTTT. Its translation: CATRADRRMNTEAFF.

This rearrangement joins TRBV5-1 to TRBJ2-1; 12 nucleotides match TRBD2. This CDR3 is 17 amino acids long. Trimming took 4 bases from V and 4 from J; bases not matched to a gene: 9. CDR1 SGHRS and CDR2 YFSETQ come from the germline V gene. Written as DNA, the CDR3 is TGCGCCAGCAGCACCTTGGGCCTAGCGGGAGGGTACAATGAGCAGTTCTTC. Protein: CASSTLGLAGGYNEQFF.